This entry concerns a single T cell receptor (beta chain). These data are taken from a study of blood T cell repertoires in COVID-19. For the study at large: Researchers got acute and convalescent COVID-19 samples from the United States, Italy and Spain. The analysed material was cDNA or gDNA that came from T cells, B-cell-depleted T cells, or PBMCs.

The CDR3 is 16 amino acids. CDR1 SGHNT and CDR2 YENEEA come from the germline V gene. The ends were cut back, 5 bases at V and 4 bases at J, with 18 bases in the middle. How the authors handled the data: Estimates of nucleated cell counts were drawn from the amplification of reference gene primers. Using immunoSEQ multiplex PCR, the repertoire was profiled, and TCRdb retains in-frame clones only, with some absent. D and trimming come from the DNA, and the V and J calls and clone size come from that table. Among about 190,000 clones, around 85% were seen once, and the ten largest hold less than 1.5%. This TCR was recovered from a man between 25 and 39 years old with acute or convalescent COVID-19. The rearrangement uses TRBV11-3 and TRBJ2-1; D may be TRBD2 (5 bases). Sequencing was performed on peripheral blood. The CDR3 region has the DNA TGTGCCAGCAGCGTGACGGGGAGTCATCCTTACAATGAGCAGTTCTTC. It codes for CASSVTGSHPYNEQFF.